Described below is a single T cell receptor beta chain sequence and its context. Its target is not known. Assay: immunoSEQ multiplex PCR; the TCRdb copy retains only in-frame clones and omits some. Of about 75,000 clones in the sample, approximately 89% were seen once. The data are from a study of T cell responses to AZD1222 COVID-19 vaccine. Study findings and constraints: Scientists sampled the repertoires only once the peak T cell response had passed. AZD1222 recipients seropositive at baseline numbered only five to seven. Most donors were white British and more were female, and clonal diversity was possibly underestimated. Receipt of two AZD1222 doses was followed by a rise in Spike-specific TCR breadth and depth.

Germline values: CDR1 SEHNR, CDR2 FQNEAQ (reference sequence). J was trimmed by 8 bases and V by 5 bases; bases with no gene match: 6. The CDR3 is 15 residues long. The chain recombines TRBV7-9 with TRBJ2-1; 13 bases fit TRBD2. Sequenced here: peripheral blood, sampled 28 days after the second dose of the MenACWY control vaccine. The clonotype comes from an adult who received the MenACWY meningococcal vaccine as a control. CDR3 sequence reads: CASSTSGGAIDEQFF. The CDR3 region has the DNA TGTGCCAGCAGCACTAGCGGGGGGGCCATCGATGAGCAGTTCTTC.